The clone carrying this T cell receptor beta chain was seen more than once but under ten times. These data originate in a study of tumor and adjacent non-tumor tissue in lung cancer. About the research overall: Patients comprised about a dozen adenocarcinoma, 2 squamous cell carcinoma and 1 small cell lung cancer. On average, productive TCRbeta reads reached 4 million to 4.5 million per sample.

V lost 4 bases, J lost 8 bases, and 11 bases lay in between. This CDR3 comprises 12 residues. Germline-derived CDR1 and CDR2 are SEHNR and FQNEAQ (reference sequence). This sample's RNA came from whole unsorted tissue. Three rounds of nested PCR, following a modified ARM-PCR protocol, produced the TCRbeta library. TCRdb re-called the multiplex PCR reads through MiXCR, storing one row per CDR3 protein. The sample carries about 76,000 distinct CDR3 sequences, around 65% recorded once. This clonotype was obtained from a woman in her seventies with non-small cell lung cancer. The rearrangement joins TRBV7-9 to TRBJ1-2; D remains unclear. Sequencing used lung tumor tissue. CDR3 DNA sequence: TGTGCCAGCAGCTCTTGGGTCCCCGGCTACACCTTC. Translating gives CASSSWVPGYTF.